This T cell receptor beta chain comes out of a study of cytomegalovirus exposure and HLA in healthy donors (dated by TCRdb to about 2017). Regarding the research as a whole: An earlier analysis of 587 of the donors reported approximately 300 Gb of sequence data and around 120 million unique TCR beta sequences obtained from approximately 180 million T cells. Roughly 300 gigabases of sequencing data and roughly 80 million unique TCR sequences made up an early release that covered roughly 670 HLA-typed donors. Of the roughly 400 genotyped donors, 65% to 90% fell in the genetic ancestry cluster associated with self-reported Caucasian donors. The study aimed to test whether cataloging public T cell receptors could reveal signatures of past pathogen exposure. The T cell repertoires of 670 or so subjects were profiled by immunosequencing and related to cytomegalovirus serostatus. A separate validation cohort of 100 to 150 different subjects was used in addition to the roughly 640-subject first cohort. The study combined high-throughput TCR immunosequencing, statistical association of individual TCRs with disease status, and machine learning to predict cytomegalovirus infection status. To study patterns of TCR occurrence, a later analysis re-analyzed previously published TCR beta repertoires from 666 donors and added high-resolution HLA genotyping. Rather than using new phenotypic data, the later analysis identified candidate immune exposures from TCR beta sequences and from how often those sequences occurred across donors. An earlier analysis of roughly 580 of the donors used high-throughput TCR beta sequencing to judge whether each TCR beta V gene segment behaved as functional or pseudogenic. Alongside the repertoire data, information on donor age, sex, ethnicity and CMV serostatus was compiled. A later genetic analysis took genome-wide SNP genotypes for about 60% of the roughly 670 donors and used that subset as a discovery cohort. All discovery cohort repertoires had been generated using a single sequencing platform. Both class I and class II loci were covered by HLA typing, at four-digit resolution. Typing coverage varied by locus: about 620-630 donors for A, B, C, DRB1 and DQB1; approximately 560 for DQA1; approximately 610 for DPA1; fewer than 480 for DPB1. Roughly 5 DR-DQ haplotypes were handled as single units for association and clustering, since linkage in the cohort was strong. On average, around 240,000 unique TCR beta nucleotide sequences were sequenced per donor among roughly 430 genotyped donors of the cohort, with about 17% of those sequences being non-productive.

The cohort was made up of several hundred healthy bone marrow donors. At the time of sampling, all cohort members were nominally healthy, though unrecorded immune exposures were likely present. The donor tested CMV seropositive and was one of the 289 seropositive cohort members. A peripheral blood sample was collected from each donor, and TCR beta sequencing was performed on peripheral blood mononuclear cells. The Qiagen DNeasy Blood Extraction Kit was used to extract genomic DNA from the blood cell samples. The paper's findings and limits, for the study overall: In a later analysis, most CMV-associated TCR beta chains were found to appear HLA-restricted, with HLA associations seemingly driven largely by CMV exposure. According to a later analysis, parvovirus B19, influenza, CMV and Epstein-Barr virus appeared linked to several top co-occurrence clusters. The 87-base-pair reads could not distinguish some IMGT-functional V segments, including TRBV6-2 and TRBV6-3, so those segments were excluded. In a later genetic analysis, a missense DCLRE1C variant was associated with V-gene and J-gene trimming of TCR beta chains, and the association was replicated in an independent cohort. The presence/absence analyses assumed that sequencing depth was roughly uniform across donors, and that assumption may not be true. A cluster of highly shared sequence variants was judged likely to represent a technical artifact of the sequencing pipeline. A later genetic analysis reported fewer N-insertions in productive TCRs among donors in an Asian-associated ancestry cluster than the roughly 620-donor mean. CMV serostatus was the only immune exposure information available for the cohort. The study gave a list of some 150 TCR beta chains associated with cytomegalovirus. In vitro tests confirmed that a few of the cytomegalovirus-associated TCR beta chains recognize cytomegalovirus antigens. A later analysis associated about 18,000 TCR beta sequences with specific HLA alleles at a false discovery rate of 0.05. The classifier was reported to diagnose cytomegalovirus status with high specificity and sensitivity in both the original and validation cohorts. Most TCR sequences were seen in very few donors, while some public TCRs were found in many individuals. Correlated functional status among segregating V segments might reflect linkage disequilibrium, but an unknown experimental factor could not be ruled out. Fewer than 20 rarely observed V segments, including chromosome 9 orphons, were excluded from the earlier analysis of approximately 500 of the donors because counts were too low. In a later analysis, TCR association rates were found to vary across HLA loci, with the most associated TCRs seen for DRB1 alleles and the fewest for HLA-C alleles. Assigning TCR associations to individual alleles was difficult when HLA alleles, especially DR and DQ, strongly co-occurred. In an earlier analysis of under 600 of the donors, most TCR beta V segments were observed in productive rearrangements about 87% or about 30% of the time, broadly matching IMGT annotations. A further reported finding was that TCR beta sequences accurately predicted the HLA-A and HLA-B alleles for most subjects in the first cohort. In this cohort, only TCR beta chains were sequenced, and detectable features were limited by the absence of alpha or paired-chain data. A later analysis found that HLA-associated TCR beta chains were more clonally expanded and had lower generation probabilities than equally common non-associated chains. Because HLA typing was missing for some donors at each locus, association tests included only the typed subset. According to the authors, the approach could potentially be generalized to other disease states and immunological phenotypes.

Remarks on this clone: It has no known antigen specificity. Base qualities were left out, and no much larger clone turns up one base away.

Receptor amplification or capture employed the immunoSEQ multiplex PCR assay. A mixture of 60 forward primers for TCR Vbeta segments and 13 reverse primers for TCR Jbeta segments was used in the multiplex PCR. A multiplex PCR assay on genomic DNA amplified the CDR3 region of rearranged TCR beta genes. On the Illumina HiSeq System, the amplified TCR beta libraries were sequenced as 87-base-pair reads. The paper's processing steps were these. A later analysis tallied 75 million to 85 million unique TCR beta chains across the 666 repertoires, and about 12 million of those chains were shared by two or more donors. To remove PCR and sequencing errors, raw reads were error-corrected and collapsed into unique sequences using a nearest-neighbor algorithm that merged closely related sequences. CDR3 sequences were aligned to IMGT reference sequences to assign V, D and J gene segments. For a sequence to be retained, a match of at least six nucleotides was required to both a V gene segment and a J gene segment. Rearrangements were called productive when the CDR3 lacked stop codons and stayed in frame with V and J; all others were non-productive. CDR3 was defined by IMGT convention, running from the second conserved V-encoded cysteine to the conserved J-encoded phenylalanine. The earlier analysis of about 530 of the donors excluded any sequence lacking an unambiguous match to a single V gene segment. In an earlier analysis of roughly 500 of the donors, V segments were called functional above 56.7% productive rearrangements and were called segregating when the between-donor standard deviation exceeded 5%. To diagnose cytomegalovirus status from the catalog of TCR beta chain sequences, a statistical classification framework was built. V and J gene assignment, in a later analysis, came from comparing TCR nucleotide sequences with IMGT/GENE-DB human TR gene sequences. In a later analysis, CDR3 sequences and most-parsimonious VDJ recombination scenarios were assigned using the TCRdist pipeline. In a later analysis, every TCR beta chain was defined by the combination of its CDR3 amino acid sequence and its V-gene family, and reads without a unique V-gene family were dropped. A later analysis removed 450 to 600 highly shared, low-generation-probability nucleotide sequences to deal with suspected cross-contamination and a sequencing artifact. In a later analysis, a clonal expansion index was calculated for each public chain from normalized within-repertoire ranks of inferred template counts. In a later analysis, generation probabilities were computed with a VDJ recombination model fitted to out-of-frame rearrangements, and the resulting probabilities were checked against IGoR. Hypergeometric tests were used in a later analysis to score TCR-TCR, TCR-HLA and TCR-CMV co-occurrence, with a repertoire-size bias correction applied to the TCR pairs. A later analysis estimated false discovery rates by permuting HLA or CMV assignments 20 times. In a later analysis, co-occurring TCRs were grouped with DBSCAN, and TCRdist sequence similarity was added when clustering was performed within HLA-allele-positive subsets. Repertoires with fewer than 30,000 or more than 120,000 public chains, plus five repertoires with anomalous nucleotide sharing, were excluded from co-occurrence clustering. Here the immuneACCESS table is served through TCRdb, limited to in-frame sequences with V and J called. Missing clones are a known gap in these copies; in checked studies unresolved V genes cover under half, and the rest lacks a known reason. V, J and clone size derive from that table, while D and trimming were established from the DNA sequence. The sample table shows fewer than 140,000 clones, and roughly 71% are seen once. The ten most abundant clones make up around 2.8% of the sample.

Measured from the cysteine to the phenylalanine, the CDR3 is 18 residues long. Only the CDR3 part of the read is kept: 54 bases, read in frame from the first base. Between the V and J ends, shortened by 0 bases and 2 bases respectively, the junction contains 15 bases. CDR1 SGHNT and CDR2 YYREEE are derived from the germline V gene (reference sequence). This TCR was recovered from a male donor in good health and CMV-seropositive. The rearrangement joined TRBV5-4 to TRBJ2-6, with TRBD1 perhaps the D gene, on 5 matching bases. Specimen: PBMCs. The CDR3 has the sequence CASSLGDPRATGANVLTF. At the DNA level, the sequence is TGTGCCAGCAGCTTGGGAGACCCCAGGGCTACTGGGGCCAACGTCCTGACTTTC.